Listed here are 17 T cell receptor beta chains from one sample, sequenced in a study of blood T cell repertoires in COVID-19. Profiled with immunoSEQ multiplex PCR; TCRdb holds only in-frame clones, not every one. The sample holds some 200,000 clones, roughly 87% seen once. The sequencing sample was made of PBMCs or T cells enriched from blood (not recorded which). These receptors came from a man younger than 30 with acute COVID-19.

This chain joins TRBV13 and TRBJ1-2, with TRBD1 as a possible D gene (6 bases). The CDR3 is 14 residues long. The V and J ends lost 2 bases and 7 bases respectively, with 14 bases between them. Germline-derived CDR1 and CDR2 are PRHDT and FYEKMQ (reference sequence). The CDR3 DNA reads as TGTGCCAGCAGCTTAATTCGACAGGCAGGTGGCTACACCTTC. Its protein product is CASSLIRQAGGYTF.

The DNA of the CDR3 is TGTGCCAGTAGTATGTCTGCCAGGGGCTACGAGCAGTACTTC. Translating it yields CASSMSARGYEQYF. This sequence joins TRBV19 and TRBJ2-7; a weak D match, TRBD1 (6 bases). Deletions cut 3 bases from V and 3 bases from J, with 12 bases between. Per germline, CDR1 LNHDA and CDR2 SQIVND (reference sequence). The CDR3 has 14 residues.

The genes are TRBV30 and TRBJ2-2, with 9 bases identical to TRBD1. Germline V lookup: CDR1 GTSNPN, CDR2 SVGIG (reference sequence). V gave up 3 bases and J gave up 0 bases; unmatched junction bases: 2. This CDR3 contains 15 residues. CDR3 residues: CAWRQGATNTGELFF. For the CDR3, the DNA is TGTGCCTGGAGACAGGGGGCAACGAACACCGGGGAGCTGTTTTTT.

V is TRBV12-3 or TRBV12-4 and J is TRBJ2-1; no definite D call. The CDR3 runs 11 residues. V shed 8 bases and J shed 4 bases, with 6 bases lying between them. CDR3 region: CASLSYNEQFF. The CDR3 bases are TGTGCCAGCCTTAGTTACAATGAGCAGTTCTTC.

The rearrangement joins TRBV28 to TRBJ1-2; D perhaps matches TRBD1 (6 bases). The length of the CDR3 is 12 residues. V was clipped by 7 bases and J by 8 bases, with 14 bases between them. Germline V lookup: CDR1 MDHEN, CDR2 SYDVKM. The CDR3 loop reads CASKQGETGYTF. The DNA of the CDR3 is TGTGCCAGCAAACAGGGTGAGACCGGCTACACCTTC.

The V gene is TRBV19, the J gene TRBJ2-3; no reliable D call. The V gene's germline CDR1 is LNHDA and CDR2 SQIVND (reference sequence). This CDR3 has 14 amino acids. Trimming cost V 7 bases and J 4 bases, with 15 bases left between them. As DNA, the CDR3 is TGTGCCAGTAAGATGAGAAGCATGTCAGATACGCAGTATTTT. Amino acid sequence: CASKMRSMSDTQYF.

The CDR3 spells CASSQEAGGHNEQFF. The CDR3 DNA reads as TGTGCCAGCAGCCAGGAAGCGGGAGGGCACAATGAGCAGTTCTTC. The gene calls are TRBV3-1 (or the pseudogene TRBV3-2) and TRBJ2-1; 10 nucleotides line up with TRBD2. V trimming: 3 bases; J trimming: 5 bases; junction bases outside the gene matches: 4. The CDR3 spans 15 residues. CDR1 LGHDT and CDR2 YNNKEL come from the germline V gene (reference sequence).

J is TRBJ1-5 and V is TRBV9; possible D gene TRBD1, 5 bases. This CDR3 region has 14 residues. V lost 1 base to trimming and J lost 2 bases, with 7 bases between them. Germline CDR1 is SGDLS and CDR2 is YYNGEE. CDR3 DNA: TGTGCCAGCAGCGTACAGGGCGGCAATCAGCCCCAGCATTTT. Its protein is CASSVQGGNQPQHF.

V is TRBV6-5 and J is TRBJ1-1; D ambiguous. CDR1 is MNHEY, CDR2 SVGAGI, per germline. CDR3 length equals 16 residues. Trimming removed 0 bases from V and 1 base from J, with 12 bases in between. This CDR3 is CASSYSWARRNTEAFF. Written as DNA, the CDR3 is TGTGCCAGCAGTTACTCCTGGGCCCGCCGGAACACTGAAGCTTTCTTT.

The genes are TRBV28 and TRBJ1-2; 7 bases are shared with TRBD1. V lost 6 bases, J lost 4 bases, and 11 bases stayed unmatched. Germline CDR1 is MDHEN and CDR2 is SYDVKM. The CDR3 covers 15 residues. The CDR3 coding sequence is TGTGCCAGCAGCTCCGCCCATACAGGGGTCTATGGCTACACCTTC. It yields the protein CASSSAHTGVYGYTF.

This clone showed up just a few times. V is TRBV5-5 and J is TRBJ1-6; the match to TRBD1 covers 11 bases. The CDR3 is made up of 13 amino acids. J was trimmed by 10 bases and V by 6 bases; bases with no gene match: 3. Per germline, CDR1 SGHKS and CDR2 YYEKEE (reference sequence). The CDR3 sequence: CASKGQGGSPLHF. CDR3 coding DNA: TGTGCCAGCAAGGGACAGGGGGGCTCACCCCTCCACTTT. Complete variable domain (other parts from reference TRBV5-5 and TRBJ1-6): DAGVTQSPTHLIKTRGQQVTLRCSPISGHKSVSWYQQVLGQGPQFIFQYYEKEERGRGNFPDRFSARQFPNYSSELNVNALLLGDSALYLCASKGQGGSPLHFGNGTRLTVT.

The V gene is TRBV9, the J gene TRBJ1-2; TRBD1 might be the D (6 bases). This CDR3 has 13 amino acids. The V gene lost 1 base and the J gene lost 6 bases, with 10 bases spanning the gap. Germline CDR1 and CDR2: SGDLS and YYNGEE. Here the CDR3 reads CASSVSEGDGYTF. The CDR3 DNA sequence: TGTGCCAGCAGCGTAAGTGAGGGGGATGGCTACACCTTC.

The gene calls are TRBV5-4 and TRBJ1-2; D is possibly TRBD1 (6 bases). V was trimmed by 0 bases and J by 13 bases, leaving 13 bases between them. The CDR3 has 12 residues. Germline V gene sequence: CDR1 SGHNT, CDR2 YYREEE (reference sequence). CDR3 in DNA: TGTGCCAGCAGCTTGGTTACAGGGTTGGGCACCTTC. Protein sequence: CASSLVTGLGTF.

The chain is built from TRBV30 and TRBJ2-5, with D possibly matching TRBD2 (5 bases). Germline V lookup: CDR1 GTSNPN, CDR2 SVGIG (reference sequence). V was clipped by 7 bases and J by 2 bases, with 11 bases between them. CDR3 length: 12 amino acids. The CDR3 protein is CALFRDQETQYF. The CDR3 nucleotides read TGTGCCTTATTCCGGGATCAAGAGACCCAGTACTTC.

The chain is built from TRBV10-3 and TRBJ2-7, with 13 bases fitting TRBD2. Germline values: CDR1 ENHRY, CDR2 SYGVKD. The J segment lost 7 bases and the V segment lost 6 bases, leaving 12 bases of the junction unmatched. This CDR3 has 16 residues. The CDR3 bases are TGTGCCATCAGGAGTACTTCGGGACTAGCGGGATCTGAGCAGTACTTC. The encoded protein is CAIRSTSGLAGSEQYF.

This clone was detected only a few times. V is TRBV29-1 and J is TRBJ2-3; D possibly corresponds to TRBD2 (6 bases). This CDR3 has 12 residues. Trimming left V 7 bases short and J 2 bases short, with 10 bases between. The germline V gene encodes CDR1 SQVTM and CDR2 ANQGSEA. This CDR3 is CSGGTATDTQYF. CDR3 bases: TGCAGCGGTGGGACTGCCACAGATACGCAGTATTTT.

The CDR3 DNA follows: TGCGCCAGCAGCCCCATCCCGGGGGAGGAAGCTTTCTTT. Its protein product is CASSPIPGEEAFF. V is TRBV5-1 and J is TRBJ1-1, with TRBD1 as a possible D gene (5 bases). CDR1 SGHRS and CDR2 YFSETQ come from the germline V gene. The CDR3 sequence is 13 residues long. The V and J ends lost 4 bases and 8 bases respectively, with 15 bases between them. Full variable domain (missing parts from reference TRBV5-1 and TRBJ1-1): KAGVTQTPRYLIKTRGQQVTLSCSPISGHRSVSWYQQTPGQGLQFLFEYFSETQRNKGNFPGRFSGRQFSNSRSEMNVSTLELGDSALYLCASSPIPGEEAFFGQGTRLTVV.